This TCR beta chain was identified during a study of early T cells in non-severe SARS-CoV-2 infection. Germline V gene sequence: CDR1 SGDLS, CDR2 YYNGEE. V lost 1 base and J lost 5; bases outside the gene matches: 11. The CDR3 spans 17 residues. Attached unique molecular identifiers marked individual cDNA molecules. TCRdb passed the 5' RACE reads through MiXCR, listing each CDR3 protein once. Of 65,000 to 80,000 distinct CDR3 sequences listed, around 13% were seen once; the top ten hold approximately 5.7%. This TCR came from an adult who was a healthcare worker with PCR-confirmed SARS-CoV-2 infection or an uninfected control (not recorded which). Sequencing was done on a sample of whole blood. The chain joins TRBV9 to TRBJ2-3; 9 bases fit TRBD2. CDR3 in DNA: TGTGCCAGCAGCGTATACGGAGCTAGCGGGGTTAAAGATACGCAGTATTTT. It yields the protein CASSVYGASGVKDTQYF.